This T cell receptor beta chain was captured in a study of blood T cells in healthy people across ages. CDR3 size: 17 residues. V shed 0 bases, J shed 1 base, and the junction held 9 bases outside the gene matches. Germline CDR1 SGHKS, CDR2 YYEKEE (reference sequence). This clonotype was picked up a small number of times. PCR was performed a second time for about 7 to 11 cycles using a sample-barcoded 5' primer and a J-beta primer mix. MiXCR, applied by TCRdb to the 5' RACE reads, yields one record per CDR3 protein. The sample contains approximately 1,700,000 distinct CDR3 sequences, around 42% of which appear only once.

V and J are TRBV5-5 and TRBJ2-5; 7 bases fit TRBD1. This TCR was sampled from a human donor in good health. The sample was blood. The chain's CDR3 is CASSLAPLQGLQETQYF. The DNA of the CDR3 is TGTGCCAGCAGCTTGGCCCCCTTACAGGGGCTCCAAGAGACCCAGTACTTC. Full variable domain (rest looked up from reference TRBV5-5 and TRBJ2-5): DAGVTQSPTHLIKTRGQQVTLRCSPISGHKSVSWYQQVLGQGPQFIFQYYEKEERGRGNFPDRFSARQFPNYSSELNVNALLLGDSALYLCASSLAPLQGLQETQYFGPGTRLLVL.